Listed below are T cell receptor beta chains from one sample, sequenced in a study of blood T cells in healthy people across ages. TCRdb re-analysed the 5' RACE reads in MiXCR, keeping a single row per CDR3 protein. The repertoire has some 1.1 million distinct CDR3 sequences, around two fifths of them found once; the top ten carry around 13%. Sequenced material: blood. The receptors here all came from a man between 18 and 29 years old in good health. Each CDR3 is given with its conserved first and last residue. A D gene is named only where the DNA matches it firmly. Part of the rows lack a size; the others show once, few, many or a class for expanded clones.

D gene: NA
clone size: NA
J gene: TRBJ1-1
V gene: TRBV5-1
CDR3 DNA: TGCGCCAGCAGCACTGGTTACCAGAACACTGAAGCTTTCTTT
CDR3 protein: CASSTGYQNTEAFF

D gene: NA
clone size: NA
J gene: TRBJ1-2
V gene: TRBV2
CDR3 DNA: TGTGCCAGCAGGGACCGAGCCGGGGGTCTTTTTGGCTACACCTTC
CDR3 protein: CASRDRAGGLFGYTF

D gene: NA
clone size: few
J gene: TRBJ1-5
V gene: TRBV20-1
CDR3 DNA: TGCAGTGCTAGAGTTAGGGACGATCAGCCCCAGCATTTT
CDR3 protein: CSARVRDDQPQHF

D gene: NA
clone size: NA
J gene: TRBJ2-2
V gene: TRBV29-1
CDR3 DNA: TGCAGCGTGGAAGAGGCGAACACCGGGGAGCTGTTTTTT
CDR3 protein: CSVEEANTGELFF

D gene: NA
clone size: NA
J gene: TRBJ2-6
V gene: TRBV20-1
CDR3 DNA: TGCAGTGCTAGGCGGGCAGGGTCTTATTCTGGGGCCAACGTCCCGACTTTC
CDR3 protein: CSARRAGSYSGANVPTF

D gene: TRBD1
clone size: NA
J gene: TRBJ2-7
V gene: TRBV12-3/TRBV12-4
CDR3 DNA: TGTGCCAGCAGCCCTCCGGGACAGGGCAGTGAGCAGTACTTC
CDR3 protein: CASSPPGQGSEQYF

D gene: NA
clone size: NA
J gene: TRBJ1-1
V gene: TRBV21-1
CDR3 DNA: TGTGCCAGCAGCAATCGGGGCAGGGCAAGTGAAGCTTTCTTT
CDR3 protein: CASSNRGRASEAFF

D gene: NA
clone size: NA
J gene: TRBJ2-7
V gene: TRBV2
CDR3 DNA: TGTGCCAGCAGTGTTGCGACAGGGACTTATGAGCAGTACTTC
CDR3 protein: CASSVATGTYEQYF

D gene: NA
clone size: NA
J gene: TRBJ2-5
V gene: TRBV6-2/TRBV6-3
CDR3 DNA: TGTGCCAGCAGAGATCGGAGACCTAAAGAGACCCAGTACTTC
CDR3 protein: CASRDRRPKETQYF

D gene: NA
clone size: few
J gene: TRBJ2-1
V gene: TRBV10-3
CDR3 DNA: TGTGCCATCAGGCGGACAGATATATACAATGAGCAGTTCTTC
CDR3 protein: CAIRRTDIYNEQFF

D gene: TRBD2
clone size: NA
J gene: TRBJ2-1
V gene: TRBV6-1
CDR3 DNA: TGTGCCAGCATTGGGGAGGGCGGGGGGCCTAACAATGAGCAGTTCTTC
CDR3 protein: CASIGEGGGPNNEQFF

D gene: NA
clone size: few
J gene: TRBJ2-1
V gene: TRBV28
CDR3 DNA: TGTGCCAGCAGTTCAGCTGACTACAATGAGCAGTTCTTC
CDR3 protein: CASSSADYNEQFF

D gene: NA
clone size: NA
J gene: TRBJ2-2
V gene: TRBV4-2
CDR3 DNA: TGTGCCAGCGGCTTCTCGGGTCTCGCGAACACCGGGGAGCTGTTTTTT
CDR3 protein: CASGFSGLANTGELFF

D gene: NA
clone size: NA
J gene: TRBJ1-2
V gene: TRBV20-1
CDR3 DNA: TGCAGTGCTAGTGGGCAGTACTATGGCTACACCTTC
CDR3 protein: CSASGQYYGYTF

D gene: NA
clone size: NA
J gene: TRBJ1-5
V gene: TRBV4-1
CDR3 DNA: TGCGCCAGCAGCCGAGATGAGGCAGGGCCCAATCAGCCCCAGCATTTT
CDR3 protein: CASSRDEAGPNQPQHF

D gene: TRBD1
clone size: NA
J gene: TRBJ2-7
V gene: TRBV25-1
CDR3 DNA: TGTGCCAGCAAGGGGACAGGGGGCCAGTACGAGCAGTACTTC
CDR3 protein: CASKGTGGQYEQYF

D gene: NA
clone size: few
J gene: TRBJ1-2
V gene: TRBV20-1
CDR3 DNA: TGCAGTGCTAGGGTACAGCGTACACCTAACTATGGCTACACCTTC
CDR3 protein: CSARVQRTPNYGYTF

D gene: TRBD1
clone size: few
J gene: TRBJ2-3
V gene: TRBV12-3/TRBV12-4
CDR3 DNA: TGTGCCAGCAGTTTATGGGTTTATGGGGCAGGGGGTGTAGATACGCAGTATTTT
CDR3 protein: CASSLWVYGAGGVDTQYF

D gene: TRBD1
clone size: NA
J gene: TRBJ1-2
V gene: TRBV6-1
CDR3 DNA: TGTGCCAGCTTAAAGGGGGCGAGATTCGATGGCTACACCTTC
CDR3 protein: CASLKGARFDGYTF

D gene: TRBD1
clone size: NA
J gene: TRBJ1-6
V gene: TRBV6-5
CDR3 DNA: TGTGCCAGCATGACGGGACAGTATAATTCACCCCTCCACTTT
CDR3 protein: CASMTGQYNSPLHF

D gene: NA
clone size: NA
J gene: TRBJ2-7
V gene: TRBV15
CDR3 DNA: TGTGCCACCAGCCAGCAACAAGGTGAAACAGCCTACGAGCAGTACTTC
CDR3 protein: CATSQQQGETAYEQYF

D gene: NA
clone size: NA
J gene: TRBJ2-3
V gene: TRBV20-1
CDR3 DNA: TGCAGTGCTAGAGATTTGGGACGGACCGGAACAGATACGCAGTATTTT
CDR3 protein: CSARDLGRTGTDTQYF

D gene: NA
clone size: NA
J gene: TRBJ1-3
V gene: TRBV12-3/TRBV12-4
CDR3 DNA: TGTGCCAGCACCCTCTCTTCTTCTCGGACCATATATTTT
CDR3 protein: CASTLSSSRTIYF

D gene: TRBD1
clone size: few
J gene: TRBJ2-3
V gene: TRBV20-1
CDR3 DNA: TGCAGTGCTAGAGATAGATGGGGGACAGGGGCAACAGATACGCAGTATTTT
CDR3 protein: CSARDRWGTGATDTQYF

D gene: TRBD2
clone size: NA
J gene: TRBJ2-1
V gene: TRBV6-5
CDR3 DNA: TGTGCCAGCAGTCGACTAGCGGGGGCTCCCAATGAGCAGTTCTTC
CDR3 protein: CASSRLAGAPNEQFF

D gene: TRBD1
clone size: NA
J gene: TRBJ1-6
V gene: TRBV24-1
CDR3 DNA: TGTGCCACCAGTGATTCCTACCGGACAGGGTCAGATCCACCCCTCCACTTT
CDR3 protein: CATSDSYRTGSDPPLHF

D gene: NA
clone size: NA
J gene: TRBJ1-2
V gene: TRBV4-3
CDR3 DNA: TGCGCCAGCAGCCAAACTACAGGGCTTGGCTACACCTTC
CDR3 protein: CASSQTTGLGYTF

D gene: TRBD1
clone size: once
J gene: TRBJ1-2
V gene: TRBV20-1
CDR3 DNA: TGCAGTGCCGCCGGGACAGGGAAGGACTATGGCTACACCTTC
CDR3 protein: CSAAGTGKDYGYTF

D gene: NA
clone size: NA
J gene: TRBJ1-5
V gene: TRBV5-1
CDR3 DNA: TGCGCCAGCAGTCTCTCCCCGGCGGGAGATCAGCCCCAGCATTTT
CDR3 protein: CASSLSPAGDQPQHF

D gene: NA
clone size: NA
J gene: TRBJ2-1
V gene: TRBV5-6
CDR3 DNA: TGTGCCAGCAGCTTGGGTGGGGGGCGACCGATGGGTGAGCAGTTCTTC
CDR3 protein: CASSLGGGRPMGEQFF

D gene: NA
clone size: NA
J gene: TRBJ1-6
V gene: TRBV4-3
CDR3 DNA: TGCGCCAGCAGCCAAGAACAGAGCTCCTATAATTCACCCCTCCACTTT
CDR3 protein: CASSQEQSSYNSPLHF

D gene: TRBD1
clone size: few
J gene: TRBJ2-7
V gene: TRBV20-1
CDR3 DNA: TGCAGTGCTAGAGATTCCGGGACAGCACCTACCTACGAGCAGTACTTC
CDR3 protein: CSARDSGTAPTYEQYF